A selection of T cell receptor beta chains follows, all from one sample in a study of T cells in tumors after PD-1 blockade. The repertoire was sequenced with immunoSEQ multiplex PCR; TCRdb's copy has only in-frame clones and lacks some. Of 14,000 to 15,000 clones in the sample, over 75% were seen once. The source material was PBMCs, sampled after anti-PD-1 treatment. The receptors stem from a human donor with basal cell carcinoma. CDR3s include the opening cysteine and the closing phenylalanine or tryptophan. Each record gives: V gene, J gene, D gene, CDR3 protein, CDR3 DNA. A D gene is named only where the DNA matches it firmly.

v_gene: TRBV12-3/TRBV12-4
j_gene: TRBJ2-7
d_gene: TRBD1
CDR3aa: CASRSTGLWTYF
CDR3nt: TGTGCCAGCAGGTCGACAGGGCTTTGGACGTACTTC

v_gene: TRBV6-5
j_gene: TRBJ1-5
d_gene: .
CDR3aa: CASSVGQPQHF
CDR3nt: TGTGCCAGCAGCGTAGGTCAGCCCCAGCATTTT

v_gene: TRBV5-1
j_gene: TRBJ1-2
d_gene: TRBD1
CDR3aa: CASSPRQGRDGYTF
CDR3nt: TGCGCCAGCAGCCCACGACAGGGGAGAGATGGCTACACCTTC

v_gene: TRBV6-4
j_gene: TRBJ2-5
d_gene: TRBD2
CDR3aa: CASSVTSGGQETQYF
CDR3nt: TGTGCCAGCAGTGTAACTAGCGGGGGGCAAGAGACCCAGTACTTC

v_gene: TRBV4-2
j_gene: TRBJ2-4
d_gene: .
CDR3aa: CASSQEGRHPGYF
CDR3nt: TGTGCCAGCAGCCAAGAGGGAAGGCACCCCGGGTACTTC

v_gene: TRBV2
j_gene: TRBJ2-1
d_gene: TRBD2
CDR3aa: CPTCDGGAGVGSSYNEQFF
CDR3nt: TGTCCCACCTGTGACGGGGGGGCGGGGGTGGGGAGCTCCTACAATGAGCAGTTCTTC

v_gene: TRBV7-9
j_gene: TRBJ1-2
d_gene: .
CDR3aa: CASSPGEGGGYGYTF
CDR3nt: TGTGCCAGCAGCCCTGGTGAGGGAGGGGGCTATGGCTACACCTTC

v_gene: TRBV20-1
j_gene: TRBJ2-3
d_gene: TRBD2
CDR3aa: CSASLAGGLASTDTQYF
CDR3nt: TGCAGTGCTAGTTTAGCGGGGGGGCTAGCAAGCACAGATACGCAGTATTTT

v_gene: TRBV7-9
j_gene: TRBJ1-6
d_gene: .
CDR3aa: CASSFGGASPLHF
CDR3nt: TGTGCCAGCAGCTTCGGGGGGGCGTCACCCCTCCACTTT

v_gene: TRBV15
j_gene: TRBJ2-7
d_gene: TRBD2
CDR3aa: CATSTPVSGRLNEQYF
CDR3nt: TGTGCCACCAGCACCCCAGTGAGCGGGAGGCTTAACGAGCAGTACTTC

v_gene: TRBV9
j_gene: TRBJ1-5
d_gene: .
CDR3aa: CASSGGRGNQPQHF
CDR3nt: TGTGCCAGCAGCGGGGGACGGGGCAATCAGCCCCAGCATTTT